The present entry profiles one T cell receptor beta chain with its context. Under the authors' procedure: Researchers report that nucleated cell counts were estimated from reference gene primer amplification. The assay was immunoSEQ multiplex PCR, and TCRdb's table has in-frame clones only and misses some. That table gives V, J and clone size, and the DNA gave D and trimming. The sample has roughly 41,000 clones; around four fifths are singletons. The source of the sample is a study of blood T cell repertoires in COVID-19. Study overall: Both acute and convalescent COVID-19 samples were obtained from the United States, Italy and Spain. T cells, B-cell-depleted T cells, or PBMCs supplied cDNA or gDNA.

Those enrolled in Seattle joined during active infection and were followed longitudinally afterward. The source is a man aged 60-69 years with COVID-19, enrolled during active disease. Sequencing used peripheral blood.

The CDR3 DNA sequence: TGTGCCACCAGTGATCCGGGACTAGCGGGAGTAGAGACCCAGTACTTC. Its translation: CATSDPGLAGVETQYF. The genes are TRBV24-1 and TRBJ2-5; 14 bases agree with TRBD2. This CDR3 has 16 residues. After removal of 3 bases from V and 4 bases from J, the junction contained 3 bases not matched to a gene. Germline V CDR1 and CDR2: KGHDR, SFDVKD.